The sample holds a few counts of the clone carrying this TCR beta chain. The data originate from a study of blood T cell repertoires in COVID-19. Study-wide background: Italy, Spain and the United States were the sources of the convalescent and acute COVID-19 samples. PBMCs, B-cell-depleted T cells, or T cells were the source of the cDNA or gDNA that made up the material.

Some clones are missing from TCRdb's copy, which holds only in-frame ones; the method was immunoSEQ multiplex PCR. This table holds about 220,000 clones, roughly 80% found once. Germline V gives CDR1 SEHNR, CDR2 FQNEAQ (reference sequence). CDR3 length: 17 residues. V lost 8 bases to trimming and J lost 7 bases; unmatched junction nucleotides: 19. Material: peripheral blood. The TCR comes from a woman between 65 and 79 years old with acute or convalescent COVID-19. The V call is TRBV7-9, the J call TRBJ2-2; TRBD2 aligns across 7 bases. For the CDR3, the DNA is TGTGCCAGCCCCTCCGCGGGGGATCTAGGGAGCAGCGGGGAGCTGTTTTTT. Protein: CASPSAGDLGSSGELFF.